The 16 T cell receptor beta chains below all came from one sample that was sequenced in a study of post-analysis software for immune sequencing data. These receptors have no known antigen. General study findings and limits: Included in a set of 5 or 6 TRBV segments more frequent in patients than controls were TRBV5-6, TRBV5-1 and TRBV20-1.

Sequencing libraries made from TCR beta cDNA carried unique molecular identifiers. MiXCR was run by TCRdb on the PCR reads, yielding one entry per CDR3 protein. The sample shows hundreds of thousands of distinct CDR3 sequences, 44% of them seen only once. Sequencing was done on a sample of blood. Every receptor here comes from a girl between 10 and 17 years old with multiple sclerosis.

The V and J genes are TRBV27 and TRBJ2-5; the D is unclear. The assigned J gene may be wrong: the sequence end matches TRBJ2-7 better. Germline CDR1 and CDR2: MNHEY and SMNVEV (reference sequence). The CDR3 totals 13 residues. CDR3 sequence (DNA): TGTGCCAGCAGTTTTACATTTCCCCACGAGCAGTACTTC. Its translation is CASSFTFPHEQYF.

This clonotype was counted a few times. V gene TRBV6-1 combines with J gene TRBJ1-2; D possibly corresponds to TRBD1 (5 bases). The germline CDR1 and CDR2 sequences are MNHNS and SASEGT. Trimming shortened V by 1 base and J by 12 bases, and 15 bases separated the two germline ends. This CDR3 is built from 13 residues. For the CDR3, the DNA is TGTGCCAGCAGTGAAGAACAAGGGGCAACAAACACCTTC. It yields the protein CASSEEQGATNTF.

The chain employs TRBV20-1 and TRBJ1-3; D uncertain. Deletions cut 5 bases from V and 2 bases from J, with 19 bases between. Germline lookup yields CDR1 DFQATT and CDR2 SNEGSKA (reference sequence). This CDR3 comprises 16 residues. CDR3 DNA sequence: TGCAGTGCTCCACTGGTACCAGGCTCTCCTGGAAACACCATATATTTT. This gives the protein CSAPLVPGSPGNTIYF.

The chain employs TRBV6-5 and TRBJ2-4; maybe TRBD1 (6 bases). The V end lost 5 bases, the J end lost 8 bases, and 7 bases lay between the germline ends. The CDR3 has 11 residues. The germline V gene encodes CDR1 MNHEY and CDR2 SVGAGI. The CDR3 DNA is TGTGCCAGCAGTCCAGGGGACATTCAGTACTTC. Protein sequence: CASSPGDIQYF.

In the case of this clonotype: One junction end does not reproduce the germline sequence, and a read error may be involved. The gene calls are TRBV7-7 and TRBJ2-2, with TRBD1 identical over 9 bases. The CDR3 has 15 amino acids. The germline gives CDR1 SSHAT, CDR2 FNYEAQ (reference sequence). The CDR3 DNA sequence: TGTGCTAGCAGCCCGGGACAGGGATGGACCGGGGAGCCGTTTTTT. It yields the protein CASSPGQGWTGEPFF.

On this clonotype: Since a much larger clone is just one base distant, this may be a read error. The rearrangement uses TRBV3-1 and TRBJ2-4, with 8 bases matching TRBD2. Near its end, the DNA agrees better with TRBJ2-7, so the J call may be wrong. The CDR3 has 15 amino acids. Germline CDR1 reads LGHDT; CDR2 reads YNNKEL (reference sequence). As DNA, the CDR3 is TGTGCCAGCAGCCCACGAGCGGGAGATTCCTACGAGCAGTACTTC. Protein sequence: CASSPRAGDSYEQYF.

This clonotype was seen a few times. The V call is TRBV20-1, the J call TRBJ2-1; D is perhaps TRBD1 (6 bases). Trimming removed 1 base from V and 3 bases from J, with 13 bases in between. From germline, CDR1 is DFQATT and CDR2 SNEGSKA (reference sequence). The CDR3 is 15 amino acids. The CDR3 reads CSARGTGGGYNEQFF. The CDR3 DNA sequence: TGCAGTGCTAGAGGGACTGGGGGCGGCTACAATGAGCAGTTCTTC.

This clonotype was detected many times. The V call is TRBV10-3, the J call TRBJ2-5; no reliable D call. Germline V CDR1 and CDR2: ENHRY, SYGVKD. This CDR3 region has 12 residues. V was clipped by 0 bases and J by 4 bases, with 3 bases between them. The CDR3 region is CAISESGETQYF. The CDR3 region has the DNA TGTGCCATCAGTGAGTCAGGAGAGACCCAGTACTTC.

This chain connects TRBV28 to TRBJ2-7, with 11 bases aligning to TRBD2. The J call may be incorrect, as the DNA end agrees better with TRBJ2-5. The CDR3 has 16 residues. Germline V lookup: CDR1 MDHEN, CDR2 SYDVKM. The CDR3 DNA reads as TGTGCCAGCAGCACGAGACTAGCGGGGCGACAAGAGACCCAGTACTTC. Translation gives CASSTRLAGRQETQYF.

There are a few counts of this clonotype. The chain links TRBV27 to TRBJ2-7; no clear D. Germline CDR1 MNHEY, CDR2 SMNVEV (reference sequence). V was cut by 0 bases and J by 3 bases, with 6 bases left in between. This CDR3 is built from 13 residues. Here the CDR3 DNA reads TGTGCCAGCAGTTTATCTACGAGCTACGAGCAGTACTTC. Its translation is CASSLSTSYEQYF.

The V and J genes are TRBV10-2 and TRBJ1-1, with TRBD1 as a possible D gene (6 bases). Germline lookup yields CDR1 WSHSY and CDR2 SAAADI. The ends were cut back, 4 bases at V and 0 bases at J, with 12 bases in the middle. This CDR3 is built from 15 residues. The CDR3 DNA follows: TGCGCCAGCAGTGGGAACAGGGTAATGAACACTGAAGCTTTCTTT. It is translated as CASSGNRVMNTEAFF.

This rearrangement joins TRBV12-3 or TRBV12-4 to TRBJ2-7; 12 positions match TRBD2. The CDR3 totals 14 residues. The J segment lost 3 bases and the V segment lost 5 bases, leaving 2 bases of the junction unmatched. The CDR3 region is CASSTSGGRYEQYF. The DNA for the CDR3 is TGTGCCAGCAGTACTAGCGGGGGGCGCTACGAGCAGTACTTC.

The sample holds a few counts of this clonotype. The J gene is TRBJ2-7, the V gene TRBV4-1; D gene ambiguous. There are 15 residues in the CDR3. Germline lookup yields CDR1 MGHRA and CDR2 YSYEKL. Trimming left V 0 bases short and J 1 base short, with 10 bases between. The CDR3 reads CASSQDLAASYEQYF. The CDR3 DNA reads TGCGCCAGCAGCCAAGATCTTGCAGCTTCCTACGAGCAGTACTTC.

This clonotype was detected a few times. The chain uses TRBV5-1 and TRBJ2-3; 10 bases are a match to TRBD2. The V gene end was trimmed by 4 bases and the J gene end by 6 bases; junction bases not matched to a gene: 11. The CDR3 covers 16 residues. Germline CDR1 is SGHRS and CDR2 is YFSETQ. CDR3 nucleotide sequence: TGCGCCAGCAGCGACGGCGTAGCGGGGGGTTCCGATACGCAGTATTTT. Its protein product is CASSDGVAGGSDTQYF.

CDR3: CASSYNTGGNEQFF. In DNA, the CDR3 is TGTGCCAGCAGTTATAATACAGGGGGAAATGAGCAGTTCTTC. The chain joins TRBV6-5 to TRBJ2-1; TRBD1 matches 8 bases. Germline assignment: CDR1 MNHEY and CDR2 SVGAGI. Trimming took 3 bases from V and 7 from J; bases not matched to a gene: 5. The CDR3 totals 14 residues.

The V call is TRBV15, the J call TRBJ2-1; the D call may be TRBD1 or TRBD2 (6 bases each). V lost 3 bases and J lost 14, with 20 bases in between. The germline V gene has CDR1 LNHNV and CDR2 YYDKDF (reference sequence). The CDR3 has 14 residues. The CDR3 DNA sequence: TGTGCCACCAGCAGTCAGGAGGGGGAGACCGGCGAGTTCTTC. It specifies CATSSQEGETGEFF. Supplemented by reference TRBV15 and TRBJ2-1, the full variable domain reads DAMVIQNPRYQVTQFGKPVTLSCSQTLNHNVMYWYQQKSSQAPKLLFHYYDKDFNNEADTPDNFQSRRPNTSFCFLDIRSPGLGDTAMYLCATSSQEGETGEFFGPGTRLTVL.